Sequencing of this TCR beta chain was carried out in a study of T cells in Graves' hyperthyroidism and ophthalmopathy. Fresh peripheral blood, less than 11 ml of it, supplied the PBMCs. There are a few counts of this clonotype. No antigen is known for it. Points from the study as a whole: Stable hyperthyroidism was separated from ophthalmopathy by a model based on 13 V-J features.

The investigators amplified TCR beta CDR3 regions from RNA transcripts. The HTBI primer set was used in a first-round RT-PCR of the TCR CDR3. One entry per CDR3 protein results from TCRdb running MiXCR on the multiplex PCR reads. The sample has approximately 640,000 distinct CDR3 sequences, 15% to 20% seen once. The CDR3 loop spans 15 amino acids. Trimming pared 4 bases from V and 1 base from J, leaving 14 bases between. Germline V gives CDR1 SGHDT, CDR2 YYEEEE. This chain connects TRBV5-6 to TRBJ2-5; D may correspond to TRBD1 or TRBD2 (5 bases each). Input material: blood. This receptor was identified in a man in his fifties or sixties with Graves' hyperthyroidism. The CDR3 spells CASSTVGVLQETQYF. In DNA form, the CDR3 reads TGTGCCAGCAGCACCGTGGGGGTTCTCCAAGAGACCCAGTACTTC. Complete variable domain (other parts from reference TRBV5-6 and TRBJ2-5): DAGVTQSPTHLIKTRGQQVTLRCSPKSGHDTVSWYQQALGQGPQFIFQYYEEEERQRGNFPDRFSGHQFPNYSSELNVNALLLGDSALYLCASSTVGVLQETQYFGPGTRLLVL.